Described below is a single T cell receptor beta chain sequence and its context. What it recognizes is unknown. CDR3 size: 15 residues. Looked up from germline, CDR1 is SGDLS and CDR2 is YYNGEE. Unmatched junction bases numbered 4, after V lost 0 bases and J lost 3 bases. This specimen comes from a study of cytomegalovirus exposure and HLA in healthy donors. A multiplex PCR was run with 60 Vbeta primers and 13 Jbeta primers. Clones were read by immunoSEQ multiplex PCR, and TCRdb kept only the in-frame ones, dropping some. This listing includes 60,000 or so clones. Points from the study as a whole: There were a few CMV-associated chains whose specificity for CMV antigens was confirmed in vitro. Listed as cytomegalovirus-associated were over 150 TCR beta chains.

V usage is TRBV9 and J usage is TRBJ2-5, with 8 bases identical to TRBD2. This TCR was recovered from a man aged 45-60 years in good health and CMV-seropositive. Material: PBMCs. The CDR3 DNA is TGTGCCAGCAGCGTAGCGGGAGGGCCTGAAGAGACCCAGTACTTC. Amino acid sequence: CASSVAGGPEETQYF.